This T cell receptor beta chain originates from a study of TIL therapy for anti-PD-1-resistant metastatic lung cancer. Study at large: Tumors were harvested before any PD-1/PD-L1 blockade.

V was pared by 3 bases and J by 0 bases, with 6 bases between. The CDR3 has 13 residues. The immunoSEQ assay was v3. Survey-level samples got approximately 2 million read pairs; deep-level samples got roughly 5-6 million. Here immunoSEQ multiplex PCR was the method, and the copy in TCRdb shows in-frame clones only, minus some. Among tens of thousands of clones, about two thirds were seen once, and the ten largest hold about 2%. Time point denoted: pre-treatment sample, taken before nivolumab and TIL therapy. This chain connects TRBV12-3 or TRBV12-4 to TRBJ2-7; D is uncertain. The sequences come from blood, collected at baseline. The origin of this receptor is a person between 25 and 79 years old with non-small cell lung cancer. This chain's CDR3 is CASSLASSYEQYF. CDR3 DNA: TGTGCCAGCAGTTTGGCCAGCTCCTACGAGCAGTACTTC.